The 16 T cell receptor beta chains below all came from one sample that was sequenced in a study of regulatory T cells in long-lasting Graves disease. Arm-PCR of CDR3 regions with iRepertoire HTBI primers generated TCR beta libraries. A single record per CDR3 protein comes from TCRdb applying MiXCR to the multiplex PCR reads. The sample records 350,000 to 500,000 distinct CDR3 sequences, around 23% being singletons. Time point: persistent/refractory GD, antithyroid drugs over 5 years with positive TRAb. Making the TCR library involved RNA that had been extracted from PBMCs. Sequenced material: peripheral blood mononuclear cells (PBMCs), taken when the disease was refractory, from a patient treated with antithyroid drugs. These receptors all come from a female donor with Graves disease.

The rearrangement uses TRBV6-1 and TRBJ2-1; 8 bases are shared with TRBD2. V lost 3 bases to trimming and J lost 7 bases; unmatched junction nucleotides: 11. Germline V gene sequence: CDR1 MNHNS, CDR2 SASEGT. The CDR3 is 16 amino acids. The CDR3 loop reads CASSEEAGGRLNEQFF. The DNA for the CDR3 is TGTGCCAGCAGTGAGGAGGCGGGCGGGAGGTTGAATGAGCAGTTCTTC.

The chain links TRBV5-1 to TRBJ2-7; 10 bases agree with TRBD2. V was pared by 9 bases and J by 6 bases, with 15 bases of the junction left unmatched. CDR1 is SGHRS, CDR2 YFSETQ, per germline. The CDR3 totals 15 residues. The CDR3 protein is CANSVAGGSPSEQYF. In DNA, the CDR3 is TGCGCCAACAGTGTAGCGGGAGGCTCTCCGAGCGAGCAGTACTTC.

This chain links TRBV10-3 with TRBJ2-5, with D unclear. V lost 0 bases, J lost 5 bases, and 7 bases lay in between. From germline, CDR1 is ENHRY and CDR2 SYGVKD. The length of the CDR3 is 13 residues. The CDR3 region is CAISESLMETQYF. The CDR3 coding sequence is TGTGCCATCAGTGAGTCGCTTATGGAGACCCAGTACTTC.

The chain has TRBV5-1 and TRBJ2-7, with 7 bases matching TRBD1. This CDR3 has 17 residues. V trimming: 2 bases; J trimming: 5 bases; junction bases outside the gene matches: 16. CDR1 and CDR2 (germline): SGHRS, YFSETQ. Here the CDR3 reads CASSLIPATGTFNEQYF. DNA for the CDR3: TGCGCCAGCAGCTTAATTCCCGCGACAGGGACCTTCAACGAGCAGTACTTC.

This clonotype came up many times. The chain has TRBV18 and TRBJ1-5; the D is unclear. CDR1 KGHSH and CDR2 LQKENI come from the germline V gene. Between the trimmed V and J ends, which lost 2 bases and 7 bases, there was a span of 9 bases. This CDR3 is 13 amino acids long. Here the CDR3 reads CASSPRDNQPQHF. In nucleotides, the CDR3 is TGTGCCAGCTCACCAAGGGATAACCAGCCCCAGCATTTT.

This clonotype was counted between two and nine times. V is TRBV29-1 and J is TRBJ2-3; 10 nucleotides line up with TRBD1. The CDR3 is made up of 17 amino acids. Germline V gives CDR1 SQVTM, CDR2 ANQGSEA. Trimming cost V 0 bases and J 1 base; bases outside gene matches: 7. CDR3 region: CSVEDVLGTGGTDTQYF. The CDR3 nucleotides are TGCAGCGTTGAAGATGTGCTGGGGACAGGGGGCACAGATACGCAGTATTTT.

The chain links TRBV2 to TRBJ1-4; 10 nucleotides agree with TRBD1. Germline CDR1 SNHLY, CDR2 FYNNEI. The junction had 6 bases not matched to a gene; V was cut back by 5 bases and J by 9 bases. The CDR3 totals 14 residues. The DNA of the CDR3 is TGTGCCAGCAGTCGGGACAGGGGAAAACAAAAACTGTTTTTT. Amino acid sequence: CASSRDRGKQKLFF.

This clonotype has just a few counts. The CDR3 region is CAGADNSYEQYF. For the CDR3, the DNA is TGTGCCGGAGCAGACAACTCCTACGAGCAGTACTTC. The chain is built from TRBV18 and TRBJ2-7; D is unresolved. The germline gives CDR1 KGHSH, CDR2 LQKENI. This CDR3 is 12 amino acids long. Trimming left V 11 bases short and J 0 bases short, with 11 bases between.

This clonotype was counted at least ten times. The chain joins TRBV6-1 to TRBJ1-1; no reliable D call. Trimming pared 7 bases from V and 1 base from J, leaving 13 bases between. The CDR3 extends over 14 amino acids. From germline, CDR1 is MNHNS and CDR2 SASEGT. Written as DNA, the CDR3 is TGTGCCAGCAAGGCGGGCTACTCGAACACTGAAGCTTTCTTT. Its translation: CASKAGYSNTEAFF.

This clonotype has a count of ten or more. The chain recombines TRBV12-3 or TRBV12-4 with TRBJ2-5, with D possibly matching TRBD1 (5 bases). CDR3 length: 13 amino acids. Trimming pared 6 bases from V and 4 bases from J, leaving 12 bases between. The CDR3 nucleotides read TGTGCCAGCAGCAAGGACACTTCAGAGACCCAGTACTTC. This codes for CASSKDTSETQYF.

The genes are TRBV5-1 and TRBJ2-5; TRBD2 matches at 8 bases. The CDR3 runs 15 residues. J was trimmed by 0 bases and V by 2 bases; bases with no gene match: 3. CDR1 and CDR2 from the germline V gene are SGHRS and YFSETQ. The DNA of the CDR3 is TGCGCCAGCAGCTTTGGTAGCGGGAACCAAGAGACCCAGTACTTC. Its translation: CASSFGSGNQETQYF.

This clonotype was observed many times. The rearrangement links TRBV6-1 to TRBJ2-7; D remains unclear. Trimming left V 6 bases short and J 0 bases short, with 9 bases between. Germline CDR1 is MNHNS and CDR2 is SASEGT. The CDR3 has 13 amino acids. CDR3 residues: CASRVEYSYEQYF. In DNA form, the CDR3 reads TGTGCCAGCAGAGTCGAGTACTCCTACGAGCAGTACTTC.

This clonotype has just a few counts. J is TRBJ1-4 and V is TRBV20-1, with D uncertain. Between the trimmed V and J ends, which lost 2 bases and 0 bases, there was a span of 10 bases. This CDR3 spans 15 amino acids. Germline CDR1 reads DFQATT; CDR2 reads SNEGSKA (reference sequence). The CDR3 spells CSARPPQSTNEKLFF. The CDR3 nucleotides read TGCAGTGCTAGACCCCCCCAATCAACTAATGAAAAACTGTTTTTT.

The chain links TRBV2 to TRBJ1-2; 9 bases match TRBD1. CDR1 is SNHLY, CDR2 FYNNEI, per germline. The CDR3 consists of 14 residues. J lost 8 bases, V lost 3 bases, and 7 bases had no gene match. The CDR3 DNA reads TGTGCCAGCAGTGACGGACAGGGGTCCCCCGGCTACACCTTC. Amino acids: CASSDGQGSPGYTF.

There are a few counts of this clonotype. The V call is TRBV20-1, the J call TRBJ2-7; 8 bases line up with TRBD2. CDR1 and CDR2 from the germline V gene are DFQATT and SNEGSKA (reference sequence). J lost 7 bases, V lost 4 bases, and 21 bases had no gene match. This CDR3 spans 17 amino acids. CDR3 residues: CSAIPPGGDRVRGEQYF. For the CDR3, the DNA is TGCAGTGCTATACCTCCGGGGGGGGACCGGGTACGAGGAGAGCAGTACTTC.

The chain uses TRBV20-1 and TRBJ2-5, with TRBD2 matching 8 bases. Unmatched junction bases numbered 7, after V lost 3 bases and J lost 4 bases. The CDR3 loop spans 14 amino acids. The V gene's germline CDR1 is DFQATT and CDR2 SNEGSKA (reference sequence). The CDR3 loop is CSARRAGGGETQYF. The CDR3 DNA reads TGCAGTGCTAGGCGGGCGGGAGGCGGAGAGACCCAGTACTTC.